This T cell receptor beta chain was identified in a study of response to subunit inactivated influenza vaccine. The CDR3 runs 15 residues. Trimming stripped 2 bases from V and 8 bases from J, with 19 bases between. CDR1 is DFQATT and CDR2 is SNEGSKA in the germline V gene (reference sequence). MiXCR, run by TCRdb on the RT-PCR reads, gives a single entry per CDR3 protein. Of just under 550,000 distinct CDR3 sequences listed, under 25% are singletons. These data were also filed under a second study, of T cells expressing NK-cell markers. This second report adds: For TCR beta, cDNA was produced by 5'RACE template switching with UMIs. The TCR beta repertoires were obtained from sorted CD3+CD56+NKG2C+, CD3+CD56+NKG2C- and CD3+CD56-NKG2C+ T cells. Each of 6 or 7 donors carried dominant NKG2C+ clonotypes accounting for about 1.0-8% of CD8+ T cells. These clonotypes, the leaders elsewhere, also led the CD3+CD56-NKG2C+ fraction in a handful of donors.

Material: CD4+ T cells sorted from PBMCs, obtained roughly 12 days after vaccination. The sequence was obtained from a man aged 50-60 years who received an inactivated influenza vaccine. The J gene is TRBJ2-1, the V gene TRBV20-1; the D gene could be TRBD1 or TRBD2 (6 bases each). CDR3 residues: CSARPGSSGGDEQFF. Written as DNA, the CDR3 is TGCAGTGCTAGACCCGGGAGCTCCGGGGGCGATGAGCAGTTCTTC.